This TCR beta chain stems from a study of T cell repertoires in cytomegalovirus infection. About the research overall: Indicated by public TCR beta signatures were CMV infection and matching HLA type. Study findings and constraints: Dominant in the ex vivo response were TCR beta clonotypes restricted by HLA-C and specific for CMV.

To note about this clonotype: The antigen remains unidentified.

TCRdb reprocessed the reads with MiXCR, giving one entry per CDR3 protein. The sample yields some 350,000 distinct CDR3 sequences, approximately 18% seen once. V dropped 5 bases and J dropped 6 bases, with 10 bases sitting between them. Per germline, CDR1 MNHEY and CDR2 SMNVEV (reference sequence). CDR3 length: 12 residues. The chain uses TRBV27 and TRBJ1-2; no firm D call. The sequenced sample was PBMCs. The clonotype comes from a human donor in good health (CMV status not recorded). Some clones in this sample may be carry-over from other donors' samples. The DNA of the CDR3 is TGTGCCAGCAGTACACCACCTCATGGCTACACCTTC. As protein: CASSTPPHGYTF.